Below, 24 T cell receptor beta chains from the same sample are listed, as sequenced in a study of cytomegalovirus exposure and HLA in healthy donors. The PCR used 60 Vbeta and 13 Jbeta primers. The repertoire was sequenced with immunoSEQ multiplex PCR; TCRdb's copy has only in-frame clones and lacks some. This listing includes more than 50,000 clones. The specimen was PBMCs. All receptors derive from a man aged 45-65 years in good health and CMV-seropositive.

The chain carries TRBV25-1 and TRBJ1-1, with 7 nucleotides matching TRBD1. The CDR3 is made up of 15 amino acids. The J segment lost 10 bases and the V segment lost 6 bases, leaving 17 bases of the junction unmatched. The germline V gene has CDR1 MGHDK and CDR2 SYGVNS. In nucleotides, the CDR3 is TGTGCCAGCAGCGATAGCCACGGGTGGACAGGACTAGCTTTCTTT. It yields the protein CASSDSHGWTGLAFF.

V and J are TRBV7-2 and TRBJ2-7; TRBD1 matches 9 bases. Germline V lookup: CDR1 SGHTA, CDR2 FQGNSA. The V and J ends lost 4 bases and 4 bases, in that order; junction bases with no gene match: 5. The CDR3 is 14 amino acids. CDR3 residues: CASSSGTGYYEQYF. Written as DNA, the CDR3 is TGTGCCAGCAGCTCCGGGACAGGGTATTACGAGCAGTACTTC.

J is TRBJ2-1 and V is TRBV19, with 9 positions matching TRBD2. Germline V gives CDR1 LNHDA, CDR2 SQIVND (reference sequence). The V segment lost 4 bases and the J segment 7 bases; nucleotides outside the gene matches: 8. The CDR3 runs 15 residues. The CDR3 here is CASSTASGKGNEQFF. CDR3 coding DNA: TGTGCCAGTAGTACGGCTAGCGGGAAGGGAAATGAGCAGTTCTTC.

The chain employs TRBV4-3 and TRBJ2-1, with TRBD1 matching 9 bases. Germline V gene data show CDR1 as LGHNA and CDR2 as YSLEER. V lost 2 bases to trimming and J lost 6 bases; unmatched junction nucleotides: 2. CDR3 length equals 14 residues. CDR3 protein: CASSQLTGGNEQFF. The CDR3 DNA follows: TGCGCCAGCAGCCAATTGACAGGGGGCAATGAGCAGTTCTTC.

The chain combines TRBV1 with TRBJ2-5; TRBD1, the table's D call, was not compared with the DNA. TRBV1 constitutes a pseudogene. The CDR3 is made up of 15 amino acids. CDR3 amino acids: CTSSQDSGVGETQYF. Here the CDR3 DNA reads TGCACCAGCAGCCAAGATTCAGGGGTCGGCGAGACCCAGTACTTC.

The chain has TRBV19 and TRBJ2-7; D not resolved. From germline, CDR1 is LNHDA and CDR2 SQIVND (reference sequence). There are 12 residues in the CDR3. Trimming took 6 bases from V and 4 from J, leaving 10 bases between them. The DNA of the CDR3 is TGTGCCAGTAGGGGCCGGATATACGAGCAGTACTTC. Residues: CASRGRIYEQYF.

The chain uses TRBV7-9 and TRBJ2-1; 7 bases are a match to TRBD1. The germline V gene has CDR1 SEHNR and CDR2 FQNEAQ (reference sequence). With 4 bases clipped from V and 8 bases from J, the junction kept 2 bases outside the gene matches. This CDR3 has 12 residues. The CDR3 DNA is TGTGCCAGCAGCTCTACAGGGGATGAGCAGTTCTTC. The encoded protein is CASSSTGDEQFF.

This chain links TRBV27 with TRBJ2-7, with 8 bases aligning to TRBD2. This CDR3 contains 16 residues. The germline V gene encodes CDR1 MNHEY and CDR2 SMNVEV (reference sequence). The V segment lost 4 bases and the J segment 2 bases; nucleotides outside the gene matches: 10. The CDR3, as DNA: TGTGCCAGCAGTTCAATCGGGGGGGGCAGCGCCTACGAGCAGTACTTC. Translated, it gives CASSSIGGGSAYEQYF.

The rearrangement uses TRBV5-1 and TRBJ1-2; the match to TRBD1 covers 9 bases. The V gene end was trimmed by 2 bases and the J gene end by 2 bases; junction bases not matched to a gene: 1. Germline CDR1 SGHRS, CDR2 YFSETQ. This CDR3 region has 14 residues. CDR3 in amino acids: CASSFDRGNYGYTF. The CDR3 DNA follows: TGCGCCAGCAGCTTCGACAGGGGGAACTATGGCTACACCTTC.

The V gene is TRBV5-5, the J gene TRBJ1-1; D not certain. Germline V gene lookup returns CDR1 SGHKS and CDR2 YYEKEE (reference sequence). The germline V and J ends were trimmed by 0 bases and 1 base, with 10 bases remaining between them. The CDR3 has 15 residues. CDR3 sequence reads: CASSLEEAGNTEAFF. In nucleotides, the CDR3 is TGTGCCAGCAGCTTGGAGGAGGCAGGGAACACTGAAGCTTTCTTT.

The CDR3 is CASSMGLSPPETQYF. The DNA of the CDR3 is TGTGCCAGTAGTATGGGACTCTCACCCCCAGAGACCCAGTACTTC. The chain has TRBV19 and TRBJ2-5; D is possibly TRBD2 (6 bases). Germline values: CDR1 LNHDA, CDR2 SQIVND (reference sequence). The CDR3 covers 15 residues. Trimming removed 3 bases from V and 4 bases from J, with 15 bases in between.

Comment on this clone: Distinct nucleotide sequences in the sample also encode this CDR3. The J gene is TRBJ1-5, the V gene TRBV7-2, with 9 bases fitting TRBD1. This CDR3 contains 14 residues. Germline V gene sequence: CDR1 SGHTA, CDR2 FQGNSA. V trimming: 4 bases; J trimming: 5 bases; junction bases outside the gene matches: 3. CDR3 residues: CASSSGQGYQPQHF. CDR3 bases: TGTGCCAGCAGCTCCGGACAGGGGTATCAGCCCCAGCATTTT.

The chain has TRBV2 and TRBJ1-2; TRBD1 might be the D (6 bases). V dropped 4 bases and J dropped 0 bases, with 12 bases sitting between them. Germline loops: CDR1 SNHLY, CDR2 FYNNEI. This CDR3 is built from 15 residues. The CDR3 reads CASSVQGDPNYGYTF. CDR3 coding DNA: TGTGCCAGCAGTGTACAGGGTGATCCTAACTATGGCTACACCTTC.

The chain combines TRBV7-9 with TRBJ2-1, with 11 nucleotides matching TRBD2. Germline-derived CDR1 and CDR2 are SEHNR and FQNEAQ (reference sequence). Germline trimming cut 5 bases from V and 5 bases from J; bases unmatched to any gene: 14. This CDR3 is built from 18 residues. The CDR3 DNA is TGTGCCAGCAGCCCCCTCCCGCTAGCGGGGGGCACCGACAATGAGCAGTTCTTC. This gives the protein CASSPLPLAGGTDNEQFF.

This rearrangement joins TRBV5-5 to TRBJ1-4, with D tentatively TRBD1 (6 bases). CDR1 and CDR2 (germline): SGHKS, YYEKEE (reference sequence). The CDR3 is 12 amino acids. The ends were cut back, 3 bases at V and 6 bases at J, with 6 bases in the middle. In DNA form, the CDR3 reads TGTGCCAGCAGCTGGGGGCATGAAAAACTGTTTTTT. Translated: CASSWGHEKLFF.

This CDR3 is CASSLDGGIGDNIYF. Here the CDR3 DNA reads TGTGCCAGCAGCTTAGATGGGGGGATAGGAGACAACATATATTTT. This chain links TRBV7-9 with TRBJ1-3, with D tentatively TRBD1 (5 bases). The germline V and J ends were trimmed by 1 base and 12 bases, with 19 bases remaining between them. This CDR3 contains 15 residues. Germline V lookup: CDR1 SEHNR, CDR2 FQNEAQ (reference sequence).

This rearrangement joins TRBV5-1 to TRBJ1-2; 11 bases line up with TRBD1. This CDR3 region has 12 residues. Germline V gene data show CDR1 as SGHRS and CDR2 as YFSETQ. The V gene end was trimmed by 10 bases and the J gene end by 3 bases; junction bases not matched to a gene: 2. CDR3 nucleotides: TGCGCCTGGGGACAGGGGGACTATGGCTACACCTTC. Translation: CAWGQGDYGYTF.

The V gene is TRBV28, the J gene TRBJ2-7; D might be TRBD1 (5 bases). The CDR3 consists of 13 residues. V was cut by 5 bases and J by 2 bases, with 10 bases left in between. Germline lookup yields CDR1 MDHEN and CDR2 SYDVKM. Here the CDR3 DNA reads TGTGCCAGCAGTGGACACGACACCTACGAGCAGTACTTC. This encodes CASSGHDTYEQYF.

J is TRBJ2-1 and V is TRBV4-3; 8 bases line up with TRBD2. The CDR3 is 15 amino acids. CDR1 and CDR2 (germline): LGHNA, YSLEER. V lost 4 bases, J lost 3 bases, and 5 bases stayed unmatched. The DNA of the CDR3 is TGCGCCAGCAGCCCGGAGCGGGGGAGCTACAATGAGCAGTTCTTC. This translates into CASSPERGSYNEQFF.

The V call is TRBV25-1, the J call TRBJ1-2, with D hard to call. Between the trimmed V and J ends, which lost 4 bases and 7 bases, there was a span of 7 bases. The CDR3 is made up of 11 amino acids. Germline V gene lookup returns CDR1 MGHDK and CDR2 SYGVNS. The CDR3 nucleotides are TGTGCCAGCAGTGGAGGAATTGGCTACACCTTC. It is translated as CASSGGIGYTF.

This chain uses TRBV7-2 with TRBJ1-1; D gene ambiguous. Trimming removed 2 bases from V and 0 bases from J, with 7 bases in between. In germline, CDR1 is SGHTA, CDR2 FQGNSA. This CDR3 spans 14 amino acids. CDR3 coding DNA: TGTGCCAGCAGCTTATCAGTTATGAACACTGAAGCTTTCTTT. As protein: CASSLSVMNTEAFF.

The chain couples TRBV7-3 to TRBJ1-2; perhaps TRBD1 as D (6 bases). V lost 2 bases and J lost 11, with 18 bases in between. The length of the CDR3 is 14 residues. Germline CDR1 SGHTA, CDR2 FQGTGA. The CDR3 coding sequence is TGTGCCAGCAGCTTACGACTTTACAGGGTCGGTTACACCTTC. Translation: CASSLRLYRVGYTF.

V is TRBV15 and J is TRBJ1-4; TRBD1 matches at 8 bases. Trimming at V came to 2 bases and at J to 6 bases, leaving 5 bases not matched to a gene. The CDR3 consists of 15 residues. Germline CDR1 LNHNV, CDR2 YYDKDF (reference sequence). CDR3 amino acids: CATSRSETGDEKLFF. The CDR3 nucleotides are TGTGCCACCAGCAGATCCGAGACAGGGGATGAAAAACTGTTTTTT.

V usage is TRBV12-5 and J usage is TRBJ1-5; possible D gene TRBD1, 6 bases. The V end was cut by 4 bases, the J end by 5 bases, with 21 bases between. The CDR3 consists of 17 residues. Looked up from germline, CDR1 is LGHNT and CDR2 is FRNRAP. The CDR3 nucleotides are TGTGCTAGTGGTTCCCCTTCGGGCAGGGGTGCCGATCAGCCCCAGCATTTT. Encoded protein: CASGSPSGRGADQPQHF.